This is a list of T cell receptor beta chains from one sample in a study of cytomegalovirus exposure and HLA in healthy donors. Produced via immunoSEQ multiplex PCR; TCRdb's table is partial and in-frame only. The profile shows over 150,000 clones, 60% to 80% of them singletons. Sequencing used PBMCs. The source of these receptors is a man aged 30-40 years in good health and CMV-seropositive. Both conserved end residues are part of each CDR3. A D gene is named only where the DNA matches it firmly. Size tells how often a clone was seen (once, few, many) or the class of an expanded clone, and some rows leave it out.

V gene	clone size	D gene	CDR3 length	J gene	CDR3 protein	CDR3 DNA
TRBV6-1	few	NA	15	TRBJ1-3	CASSPGRATGNTIYF	TGTGCCAGCAGCCCTGGGAGGGCTACTGGAAACACCATATATTTT
TRBV6-5	NA	NA	12	TRBJ2-7	CASSYSAGEQYF	TGTGCCAGCAGTTACTCGGCGGGTGAGCAGTACTTC
TRBV28	NA	TRBD1	14	TRBJ2-7	CASTVTGGSYEQYF	TGTGCCAGCACCGTCACAGGGGGCTCCTACGAGCAGTACTTC
TRBV2	NA	NA	15	TRBJ2-7	CASSGQGLLSYEQYF	TGTGCCAGCAGTGGGCAGGGACTCCTTTCCTACGAGCAGTACTTC
TRBV30	NA	NA	14	TRBJ2-7	CAWSVRAGGYEQYF	TGTGCCTGGAGTGTACGTGCAGGGGGGTACGAGCAGTACTTC
TRBV28	NA	NA	15	TRBJ1-6	CASSLIQDRYSPLHF	TGTGCCAGCAGTTTAATCCAGGACAGATACTCACCCCTCCACTTT
TRBV4-1	NA	TRBD1	17	TRBJ2-7	CASSQGFFGTANYEQYF	TGCGCCAGCAGCCAAGGTTTTTTTGGGACAGCCAATTACGAGCAGTACTTC
TRBV18	once	TRBD1	16	TRBJ1-3	CASSTGQSLSGNTIYF	TGTGCCAGCTCAACGGGACAGAGCCTCTCTGGAAACACCATATATTTT
TRBV25-1	NA	TRBD1	15	TRBJ2-3	CASGAGTAFTDTQYF	TGTGCCAGCGGTGCCGGGACAGCCTTCACAGATACGCAGTATTTT
TRBV2	NA	NA	12	TRBJ1-1	CASTRENTEAFF	TGTGCCAGCACCCGGGAGAACACTGAAGCTTTCTTT
TRBV2	few	NA	14	TRBJ1-6	CASRAQGGNSPLHF	TGTGCCAGCAGAGCACAGGGAGGGAATTCACCCCTCCACTTT
TRBV5-4	NA	TRBD1	15	TRBJ2-1	CASTHRDRGGQQQFF	TGTGCCAGCACCCACCGGGACAGGGGAGGCCAGCAGCAGTTCTTC
TRBV29-1	NA	TRBD1	14	TRBJ1-6	CSVRDRVGNSPLHF	TGCAGCGTCCGGGACAGGGTGGGGAATTCACCCCTCCACTTT
TRBV6-6	NA	NA	14	TRBJ2-1	CASSLGSLYNEQFF	TGTGCCAGCAGTTTGGGCTCATTATACAATGAGCAGTTCTTC
TRBV30	NA	NA	13	TRBJ1-1	CAWSVGSLTEAFF	TGTGCCTGGAGTGTAGGGAGTCTCACTGAAGCTTTCTTT
TRBV10-3	NA	NA	12	TRBJ1-5	CAISDSREPQHF	TGTGCCATCAGTGATTCCAGGGAGCCCCAGCATTTT
TRBV27	NA	TRBD1	15	TRBJ1-2	CASGNHRGGGYGYTF	TGTGCCAGCGGAAATCACAGGGGAGGTGGCTATGGCTACACCTTC
TRBV30	NA	NA	12	TRBJ2-4	CAWSVFVNIQYF	TGTGCCTGGAGTGTATTCGTAAACATTCAGTACTTC
TRBV23-1	NA	NA	15	TRBJ2-2	CASSQAAPPGGELFF	TGCGCCAGCAGTCAAGCGGCTCCGCCGGGCGGGGAGCTGTTTTTT
TRBV19	NA	NA	15	TRBJ2-6	CASGHVPAGANVLTF	TGTGCCAGTGGACACGTCCCGGCGGGGGCCAACGTCCTGACTTTC
TRBV7-6	NA	NA	13	TRBJ2-7	CASSLENSYEQYF	TGTGCCAGCAGCTTAGAGAACAGCTACGAGCAGTACTTC
TRBV5-1	NA	TRBD2	18	TRBJ2-5	CASSEGARLAGSGETQYF	TGCGCCAGCAGCGAAGGGGCGAGACTAGCGGGGTCGGGAGAGACCCAGTACTTC
TRBV5-1	NA	TRBD2	15	TRBJ2-3	CASQRGLAGGDTQYF	TGCGCCAGCCAGCGGGGACTAGCGGGCGGGGATACGCAGTATTTT
TRBV5-6	NA	NA	12	TRBJ2-7	CASSSGEYEQYF	TGTGCCAGCAGCTCAGGGGAGTACGAGCAGTACTTC
TRBV4-1	few	NA	13	TRBJ2-7	CASSQIGVSEQYF	TGCGCCAGCAGCCAAATTGGAGTATCCGAGCAGTACTTC
TRBV9	NA	NA	16	TRBJ1-3	CASSVETAVSGNTIYF	TGTGCCAGCAGCGTAGAGACAGCCGTCTCTGGAAACACCATATATTTT
TRBV6-6	NA	TRBD1	11	TRBJ2-7	CASSFRGQQYF	TGTGCCAGCAGTTTCAGGGGGCAGCAGTACTTC
TRBV6-9	NA	NA	16	TRBJ1-3	CASSYHPQDSGNTIYF	TGTGCCAGCAGTTATCACCCACAGGACTCTGGAAACACCATATATTTT
TRBV7-9	NA	NA	17	TRBJ2-4	CASSLVEGQLAKNIQYF	TGTGCCAGCAGCTTAGTCGAAGGACAGCTAGCCAAAAACATTCAGTACTTC
TRBV5-6	NA	TRBD1	14	TRBJ1-2	CASSWTGAVYGYTF	TGTGCCAGCAGCTGGACAGGGGCGGTCTATGGCTACACCTTC
TRBV27	NA	TRBD1	14	TRBJ1-6	CASSQTGGGSPLHF	TGTGCCAGCAGTCAGACAGGGGGCGGTTCACCCCTCCACTTT
TRBV4-1	NA	NA	16	TRBJ1-3	CASSQLAGTSKNTIYF	TGCGCCAGCAGCCAACTTGCAGGGACTTCCAAGAACACCATATATTTT
TRBV4-1	few	NA	13	TRBJ1-5	CASSQTGDQPQHF	TGCGCCAGCAGCCAAACAGGAGATCAGCCCCAGCATTTT
TRBV4-1	NA	TRBD1	15	TRBJ2-7	CASSQLQGQAYEQYF	TGCGCCAGCAGCCAACTACAGGGGCAAGCCTACGAGCAGTACTTC
TRBV7-7	NA	NA	15	TRBJ2-7	CASSSTGFPSYEQYF	TGTGCCAGCAGCTCAACAGGTTTTCCCTCTTACGAGCAGTACTTC
TRBV27	NA	TRBD2	15	TRBJ2-7	CASSPIWTSGGEQYF	TGTGCCAGCAGTCCTATCTGGACTAGCGGGGGAGAGCAGTACTTC
TRBV30	NA	NA	11	TRBJ1-3	CAFSGGGTIYF	TGTGCCTTTTCCGGCGGGGGCACCATATATTTT
TRBV6-5	NA	TRBD2	14	TRBJ2-7	CASSGHGGGYEQYF	TGTGCCAGCAGTGGGCATGGCGGGGGCTACGAGCAGTACTTC
TRBV28	NA	TRBD1	16	TRBJ1-6	CASRGTGGAYNSPLHF	TGTGCCAGCAGAGGGACAGGGGGCGCCTATAATTCACCCCTCCACTTT
TRBV18	NA	NA	13	TRBJ2-7	CASSPQGSHEQYF	TGTGCCAGCTCACCACAGGGGTCCCACGAGCAGTACTTC
TRBV5-4	NA	TRBD1	15	TRBJ2-3	CASYRQGQGADTQYF	TGTGCCAGCTATCGACAGGGACAGGGGGCTGATACGCAGTATTTT